This T cell receptor (beta chain) appears in the sequencing data of a study of blood T cells in healthy people across ages. The CDR3 covers 15 residues. Germline-derived CDR1 and CDR2 are SGHRS and YFSETQ. The V end lost 4 bases, the J end lost 0 bases, and 14 bases lay between the germline ends. A second PCR of 7 to 11 cycles used a sample-barcoded 5' primer and a J-beta primer mix. TCRdb independently ran MiXCR on the 5' RACE reads; one entry per CDR3 protein. The data hold about 650,000 distinct CDR3 sequences, with 32% observed a single time. The V call is TRBV5-1, the J call TRBJ2-7, with D possibly being TRBD2 (5 bases). Input material: blood. The sequence derives from a woman of 80 years or more in good health. This CDR3 reads CASSSGGGSSYEQYF. CDR3 nucleotides: TGCGCCAGCAGCAGCGGTGGTGGGAGCTCCTACGAGCAGTACTTC.